This T cell receptor (beta chain) was sequenced for a study of cytomegalovirus exposure and HLA in healthy donors. Findings of the study overall: The study had only CMV serostatus as immune exposure information. The authors assumed roughly uniform sequencing depth across donors for presence/absence analyses. Several V segments, TRBV6-2 and TRBV6-3 among them, could not be told apart and were dropped.

The PCR had 60 Vbeta and 13 Jbeta primers. TCRdb keeps only in-frame clones here, not all; method: immunoSEQ multiplex PCR. Here the sample spans roughly 120,000 clones, over 60% being singletons. With regard to this clone: What it recognizes is unknown.

Trimming removed 5 bases at V and 9 bases at J, with 16 bases between. The CDR3 has 14 residues. Per the germline V gene, CDR1 is LNHNV and CDR2 is YYDKDF (reference sequence). V is TRBV15 and J is TRBJ2-2, with a tentative D call TRBD2 (6 bases). This clonotype originated in a woman in her 40s in good health and CMV-seropositive. Sequencing input: PBMCs. The CDR3 protein is CATSGGKGDWELFF. As DNA, the CDR3 is TGTGCCACCAGCGGGGGGAAGGGAGATTGGGAGCTGTTTTTT.